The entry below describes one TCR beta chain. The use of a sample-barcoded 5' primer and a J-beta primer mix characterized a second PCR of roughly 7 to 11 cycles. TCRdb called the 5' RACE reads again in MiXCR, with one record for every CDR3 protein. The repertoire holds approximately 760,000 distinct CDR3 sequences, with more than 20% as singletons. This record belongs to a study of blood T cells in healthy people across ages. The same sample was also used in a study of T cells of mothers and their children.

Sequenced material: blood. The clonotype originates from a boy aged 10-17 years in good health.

The CDR3 nucleotides read TGCGCCAGCAGCTTGGTACTAGCGGGAGATGGGAACATTCAGTACTTC. It specifies CASSLVLAGDGNIQYF. V gene TRBV5-1 combines with J gene TRBJ2-4, with TRBD2 matching over 11 bases. This CDR3 is built from 16 residues. V shed 0 bases and J 7 bases; nucleotides not matched to a gene: 6. Germline values: CDR1 SGHRS, CDR2 YFSETQ. The full variable domain, completed using reference TRBV5-1 and TRBJ2-4, is KAGVTQTPRYLIKTRGQQVTLSCSPISGHRSVSWYQQTPGQGLQFLFEYFSETQRNKGNFPGRFSGRQFSNSRSEMNVSTLELGDSALYLCASSLVLAGDGNIQYFGAGTRLSVL.